The subject of this entry is one TCR beta chain. Its antigen is not yet known. Base qualities are not provided; no much larger clone lies one nucleotide away. CD8 naive samples were CD45RO-negative cells positively selected for CCR7, giving a CD45RA+CCR7+ population that excluded TemRA cells. The donors were healthy, HIV-negative adults who had no recently reported acute infections or vaccinations. Every donor was a Caucasian adult residing in Nashville, Tennessee, USA. Blood was collected by leukapheresis, and PBMCs were isolated by Ficoll-Histopaque density gradient centrifugation and then cryopreserved in liquid nitrogen vapor phase. Purity and quantity of every magnetically sorted T cell population were checked by analytical flow cytometry. Genomic DNA was isolated from every sorted fraction and measured by UV absorbance on a Nanodrop 2000c. The source of the sample is a study of shared clonotypes between healthy human individuals (dated by TCRdb to between 2020 and 2021). Regarding the complete study: A few men and two women, aged 18 to 49 years, made up the cohort. For each donor, three plates each were used for CD4 naive and CD4 memory, two plates were used for CD8 naive, and one plate was used for CD8 memory. Each donor's leukapheresis produced roughly between roughly 0.85 and 9 billion PBMCs. To estimate repertoire size and how much clonotype sharing occurs between individuals, the study deeply sequenced the blood TCR repertoires of five healthy adults. To increase sequencing depth and limit assay-specific biases, different laboratories used diverse techniques to prepare libraries and sequence TCR repertoires. The full study reports these points: Based on pairwise subsampling, the degree of clonotype sharing among donors was expected to be affected by sequencing depth. Naive subsets generally had larger estimated clonotype richness than memory subsets. Even with the large sequencing depth, rarefaction of the sorted-subset datasets indicated that sequencing was incomplete. The genetic and exposure-history diversity represented was limited by the small number of donors. About 5% of naive CD4, roughly 3.6% of naive CD8, about 2.1% of memory CD4, and more than 0.35% of memory CD8 clonotypes were shared across several donors. Sampling was limited to blood, and TCR repertoires in tissue likely differ from TCR repertoires in blood. Compared with non-shared clonotypes, clonotypes shared by all four sorted-subset donors had higher generation probabilities.

From its cysteine to its phenylalanine, the CDR3 spans 13 amino acids. Here the CDR3 DNA is all that survives: 39 bases in frame from base 1. From the germline V gene, CDR1 is MDHEN and CDR2 is SYDVKM. Germline trimming: 6 bases from V, 1 base from J; junction bases outside gene matches: 3. Using the deep immunoSEQ assay, multiplex PCR amplified TCR CDR3 regions from genomic DNA. Extracted genomic DNA from each cell subset was distributed evenly across all wells of several immunoSEQ 96-well plates, and each plate was treated as a replicate. Each replicate PCR for sorted subsets received around 200 ng genomic DNA, equal to about 29,000 T cell genomes. Purified libraries were quantified with a Qubit 3.0 fluorometer, sized on a Bioanalyzer 2100, and re-quantified with the KAPA Library Quantification kit. A separate single-read 150-cycle Illumina NextSeq 550 flow cell was used to sequence each immunoSEQ 96-well plate. Turning to the authors' computational methods: The immunoSEQ output contained only junctional sequences without quality scores, so filtering could not match that applied to full-length reads. To assign V/J genes and CDR3, sequences were annotated against IMGT germline references using PyIR, a Python wrapper for IgBLAST v1.9. Reads were filtered out if the reads had weak V/J assignments (E-value above 1e-6), no CDR3, stop codons, out-of-frame junctions, or ambiguous translated residues. V3J clonotypes were defined as sequences sharing an identical inferred V gene, J gene, and CDR3 amino acid sequence. Percentage overlap between repertoires was computed as shared unique clonotypes divided by the size of the smaller repertoire. Three approaches were used to assess repertoire richness: RTK rarefaction, the Chao1 estimator, and Recon v2.1 estimates of unobserved clonotypes. Generation probabilities for all TCRbeta clonotypes obtained by the gDNA method from four donors were computed using OLGA. TCRdb re-hosts the immuneACCESS table, in-frame sequences only. Its copies lack some clones; in the studies checked, an unresolved V gene accounts for under half of them, and the cause for the rest is not known. D and trimming come from the DNA, and the V and J calls and clone size come from that table. This sample is represented by hundreds of thousands of clones; 90% to 95% of them were singletons. Over 0.095% of the sample rests with the top ten.

This chain is built from TRBV28 and TRBJ2-7, with 7 bases matching TRBD2. Material: naive CD8+ T cells sorted from blood. The sample's cell subset or site label is to be understood as: CD45RA+CCR7+. This receptor was obtained from a woman between 25 and 40 years old in good health. The bases read TGTGCCAGCAGGGGGGGGAGTTCCTACGAGCAGTACTTC. Translated, this gives CASRGGSSYEQYF.